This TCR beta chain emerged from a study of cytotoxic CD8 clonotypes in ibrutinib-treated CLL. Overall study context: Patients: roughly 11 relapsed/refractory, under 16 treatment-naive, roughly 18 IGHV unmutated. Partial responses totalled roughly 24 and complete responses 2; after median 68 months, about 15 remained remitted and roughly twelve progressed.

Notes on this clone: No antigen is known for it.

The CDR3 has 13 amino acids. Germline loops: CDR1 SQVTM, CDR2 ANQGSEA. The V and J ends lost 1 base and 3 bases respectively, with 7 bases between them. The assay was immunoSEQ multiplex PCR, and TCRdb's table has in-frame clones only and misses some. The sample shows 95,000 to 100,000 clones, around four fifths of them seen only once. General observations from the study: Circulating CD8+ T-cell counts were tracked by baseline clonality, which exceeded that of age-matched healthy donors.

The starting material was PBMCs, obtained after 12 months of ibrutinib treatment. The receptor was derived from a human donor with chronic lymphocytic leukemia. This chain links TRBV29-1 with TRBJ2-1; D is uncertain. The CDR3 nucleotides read TGCAGCGTTGAAGCCCAGCACTACAATGAGCAGTTCTTC. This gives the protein CSVEAQHYNEQFF.